This entry describes one T cell receptor beta chain. The antigen remains undetermined. Negative isolation was used for CD8+ and CD4+ T cells and FACS enrichment for TEMRA cells. This sample was taken from a study of CD8 T cells in Susac syndrome. Study results and limitations: The TCR sequencing and HLA analysis in the study involved a relatively small number of individuals, as the study acknowledged.

The CDR3 sequence is 15 residues long. The germline CDR1 and CDR2 sequences are MDHEN and SYDVKM. The V gene lost 10 bases and the J gene lost 2 bases, with 15 bases spanning the gap. RNA in amounts of roughly 0.5 to 1 ug was reverse transcribed with random hexamers. Each CDR3 protein gets one entry after TCRdb re-called the immunoSEQ multiplex PCR reads with MiXCR. The table records 150,000 to 200,000 distinct CDR3 sequences, 90% to 95% of them present only once. Sequencing used CD8+ T cells from PBMCs. J is TRBJ2-6 and V is TRBV28; perhaps D is TRBD1 or TRBD2 (5 bases each). The receptor was isolated from a human donor with multiple sclerosis. The CDR3 bases are TGTGCCACCAGAGGGGAGTTGGCTGGGGCCAACGTCCTGACTTTC. It encodes CATRGELAGANVLTF.